Below, one TCR beta chain is given with its context. Its antigen remains unidentified. V lost 3 bases and J lost 16, with 10 bases in between. This CDR3 is built from 11 residues. The assay was immunoSEQ multiplex PCR, and TCRdb's table has in-frame clones only and misses some. The sample contains fewer than 2,000 clones, over 80% of which appear only once. The data are from a study of brain metastases from non-small cell lung cancer. Study observations and caveats: T-cell clones appeared expanded in about 60% of brain metastases relative to matched primary tumors. Compared with primary tumors, brain metastases showed less T-cell infiltration.

This chain joins TRBV12-3 or TRBV12-4 and TRBJ1-6, with a tentative D call TRBD1 (5 bases). The sequencing sample was made of primary lung tumor tissue. This sequence was found in a donor at least 40 years old with non-small cell lung cancer. CDR3 DNA sequence: TGTGCCAGCAGTTTGACAGAAGTACTCCACTTT. It yields the protein CASSLTEVLHF.